A selection of T cell receptor beta chains follows, all from one sample in a study of T-cell memory formation after mild COVID-19. MiXCR was run by TCRdb on the 5' RACE reads, yielding one entry per CDR3 protein. The profile covers about 260,000 distinct CDR3 sequences, with around 8% appearing a single time and 20% to 25% taken by the ten largest. Sequenced: PBMCs or a T cell subset sorted from them (not recorded which). The origin of the receptors is a man between 18 and 35 years old who had mild COVID-19 (a few samples of this study predate the infection). Cell type and time point are not known. Both conserved end residues are part of each CDR3. The D gene is left open where the match is weak. Some rows have no size entry. The others give once, few or many, or a class for an expanded clone.

D,J,V,size,DNA,CDR3
NA,TRBJ2-2,TRBV5-1,NA,TGCGCCAGCAGCTCCAGGGCCCTTGCGAACACCGGGGAGCTGTTTTTT,CASSSRALANTGELFF
NA,TRBJ1-1,TRBV12-3/TRBV12-4,NA,TGTGCCAGCAGTTTATTAGGGTCTGACCGACGCCGTGAAGCTTTCTTT,CASSLLGSDRRREAFF
NA,TRBJ2-5,TRBV27,few,TGTGCCAGCAGTCCCCATCCAGGGAGAGGAGAGACCCAGTACTTC,CASSPHPGRGETQYF
NA,TRBJ2-7,TRBV20-1,NA,TGCAGTGCTACCCCCATTATTGGGGGGATCTACGAGCAGTACTTC,CSATPIIGGIYEQYF
NA,TRBJ2-6,TRBV7-6,many,TGTGCCAGCAGCTTAGGGACACTTGGGGCCAACGTCCTGACTTTC,CASSLGTLGANVLTF
NA,TRBJ2-3,TRBV3-1,NA,TGTGCCAGCGGGACGGCTTCCTACACAGATACGCAGTATTTT,CASGTASYTDTQYF
TRBD1,TRBJ1-4,TRBV29-1,few,TGCAGCGTTGAGGGACAGGCTAATGAAAAACTGTTTTTT,CSVEGQANEKLFF
NA,TRBJ2-7,TRBV19,NA,TGTGCCAGTAGTCCCCAGCCAGGGAAGGCCTACGAGCAGTACTTC,CASSPQPGKAYEQYF
TRBD2,TRBJ2-3,TRBV7-8,few,TGTGCCAGCAGCTGGCCTAGCGGAACCACAGATACGCAGTATTTT,CASSWPSGTTDTQYF
NA,TRBJ2-7,TRBV27,NA,TGTGCCAGCAGTTTATCCTTGATAACTGCCTACGAGCAGTACTTC,CASSLSLITAYEQYF
TRBD1,TRBJ2-1,TRBV5-5,many,TGTGCCAGCAGCTTGGAAGGGACAGGGCTCTTCAATGAGCAGTTCTTC,CASSLEGTGLFNEQFF
NA,TRBJ1-1,TRBV4-3,few,TGCGCCAGCAGACAAAATGGGGGAAGGGGAGTTGAAGCTTTCTTT,CASRQNGGRGVEAFF